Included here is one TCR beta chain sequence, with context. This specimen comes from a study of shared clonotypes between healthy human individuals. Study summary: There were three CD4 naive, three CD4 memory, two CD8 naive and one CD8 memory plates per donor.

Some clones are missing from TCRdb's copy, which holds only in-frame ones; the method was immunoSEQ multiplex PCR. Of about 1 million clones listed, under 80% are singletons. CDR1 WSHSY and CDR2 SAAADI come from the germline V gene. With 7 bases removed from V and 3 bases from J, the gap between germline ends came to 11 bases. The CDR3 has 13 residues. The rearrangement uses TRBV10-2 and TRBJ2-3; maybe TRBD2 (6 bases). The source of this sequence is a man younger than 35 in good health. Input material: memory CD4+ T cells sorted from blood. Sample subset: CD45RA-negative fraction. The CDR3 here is CASNSAGTDTQYF. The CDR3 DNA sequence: TGCGCCAGCAATTCTGCGGGAACAGATACGCAGTATTTT.